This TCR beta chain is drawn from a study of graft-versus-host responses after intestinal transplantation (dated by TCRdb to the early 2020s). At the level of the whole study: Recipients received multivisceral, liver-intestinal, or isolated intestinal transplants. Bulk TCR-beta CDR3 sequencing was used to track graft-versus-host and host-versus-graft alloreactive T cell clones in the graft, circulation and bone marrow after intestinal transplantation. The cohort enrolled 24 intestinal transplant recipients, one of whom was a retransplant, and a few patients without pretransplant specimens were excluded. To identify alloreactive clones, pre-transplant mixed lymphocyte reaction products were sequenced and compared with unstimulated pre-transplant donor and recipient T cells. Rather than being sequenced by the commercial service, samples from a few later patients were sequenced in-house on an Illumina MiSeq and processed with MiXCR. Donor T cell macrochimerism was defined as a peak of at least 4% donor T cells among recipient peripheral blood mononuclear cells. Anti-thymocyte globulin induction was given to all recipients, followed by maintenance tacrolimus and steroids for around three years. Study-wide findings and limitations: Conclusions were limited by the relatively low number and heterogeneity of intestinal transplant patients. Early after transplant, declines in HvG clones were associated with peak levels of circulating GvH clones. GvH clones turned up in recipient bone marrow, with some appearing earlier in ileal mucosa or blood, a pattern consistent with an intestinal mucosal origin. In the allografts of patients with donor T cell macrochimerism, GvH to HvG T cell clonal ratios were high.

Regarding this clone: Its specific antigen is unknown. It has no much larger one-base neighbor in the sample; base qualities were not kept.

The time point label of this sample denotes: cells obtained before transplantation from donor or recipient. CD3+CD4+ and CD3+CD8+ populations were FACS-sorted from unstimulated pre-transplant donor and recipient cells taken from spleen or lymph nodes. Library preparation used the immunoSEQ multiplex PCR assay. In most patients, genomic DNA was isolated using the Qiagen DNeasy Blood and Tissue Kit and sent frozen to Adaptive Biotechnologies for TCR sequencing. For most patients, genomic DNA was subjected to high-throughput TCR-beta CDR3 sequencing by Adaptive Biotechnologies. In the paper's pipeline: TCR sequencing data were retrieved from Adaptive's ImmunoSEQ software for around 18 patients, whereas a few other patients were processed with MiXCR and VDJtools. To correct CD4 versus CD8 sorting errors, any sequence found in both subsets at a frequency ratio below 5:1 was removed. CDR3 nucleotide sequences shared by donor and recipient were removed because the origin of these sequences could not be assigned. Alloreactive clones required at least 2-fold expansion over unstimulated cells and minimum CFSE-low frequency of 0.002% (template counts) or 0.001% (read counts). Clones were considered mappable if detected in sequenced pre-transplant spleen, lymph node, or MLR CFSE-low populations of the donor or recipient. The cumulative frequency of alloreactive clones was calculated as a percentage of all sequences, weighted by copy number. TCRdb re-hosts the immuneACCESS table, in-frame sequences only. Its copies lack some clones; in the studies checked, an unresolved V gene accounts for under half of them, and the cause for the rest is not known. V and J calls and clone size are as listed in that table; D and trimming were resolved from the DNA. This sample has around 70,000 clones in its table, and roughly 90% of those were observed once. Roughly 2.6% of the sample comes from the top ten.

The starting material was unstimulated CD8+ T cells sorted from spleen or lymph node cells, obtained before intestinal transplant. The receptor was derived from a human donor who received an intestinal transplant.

The CDR3: CASSPIGGHSYEQYF. The bases are TGTGCCAGCTCACCAATAGGGGGCCACTCCTACGAGCAGTACTTC. The rearrangement combines TRBV18 with TRBJ2-7; 7 middle bases align to TRBD1. Trimming removed 2 bases from V and 0 bases from J; the gene matches leave 4 bases unexplained. The CDR3 has 15 amino acids, counting the end cysteine and phenylalanine. The only DNA kept is the CDR3, 45 bases in frame from the first base. Reading the germline V gene gives CDR1 KGHSH and CDR2 LQKENI.